This T cell receptor beta chain derives from a study of blood T cell repertoires in COVID-19. Study-level information: Researchers got acute and convalescent COVID-19 samples from the United States, Italy and Spain. The analysed material was cDNA or gDNA that came from T cells, B-cell-depleted T cells, or PBMCs.

Here immunoSEQ multiplex PCR was the method, and the copy in TCRdb shows in-frame clones only, minus some. The sample has about 37,000 clones; 80% are singletons. This clone came up a few times. This CDR3 is 14 amino acids long. Trimming removed 4 bases from V and 8 bases from J; junction bases left unmatched: 9. Per the germline V gene, CDR1 is KGHSH and CDR2 is LQKENI. Sequences were obtained from peripheral blood. The sequence derives from a woman between 65 and 79 years old with acute or convalescent COVID-19. V is TRBV18 and J is TRBJ1-2; 8 bases fit TRBD1. The CDR3 DNA reads as TGTGCCAGCTCACTGGGACAGGTGGGGCTCGGCTACACCTTC. Translation: CASSLGQVGLGYTF.